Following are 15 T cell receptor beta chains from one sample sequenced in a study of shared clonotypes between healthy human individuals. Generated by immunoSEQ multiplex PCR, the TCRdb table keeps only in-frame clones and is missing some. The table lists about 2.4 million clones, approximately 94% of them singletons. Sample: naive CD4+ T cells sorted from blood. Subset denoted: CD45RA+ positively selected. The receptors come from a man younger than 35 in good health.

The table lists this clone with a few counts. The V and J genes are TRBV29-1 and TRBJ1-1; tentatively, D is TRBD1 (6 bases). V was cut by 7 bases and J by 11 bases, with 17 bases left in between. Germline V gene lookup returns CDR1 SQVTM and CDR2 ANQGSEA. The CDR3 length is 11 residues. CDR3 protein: CSAIRGTRAFF. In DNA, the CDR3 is TGCAGCGCTATCCGGGGGACACGCGCTTTCTTT.

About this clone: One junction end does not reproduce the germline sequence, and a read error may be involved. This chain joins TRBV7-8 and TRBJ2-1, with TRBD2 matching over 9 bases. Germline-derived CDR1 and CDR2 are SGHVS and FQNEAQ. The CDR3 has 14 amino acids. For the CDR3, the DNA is TGTGCCAGCTGCTTCAGCGGGAGGTTCAGTGAGCAGTTCTTC. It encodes CASCFSGRFSEQFF.

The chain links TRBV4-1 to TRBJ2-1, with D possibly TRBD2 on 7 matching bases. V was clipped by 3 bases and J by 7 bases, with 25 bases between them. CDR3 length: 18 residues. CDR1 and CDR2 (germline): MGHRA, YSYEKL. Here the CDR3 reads CASSQWAKGGGAQNEQFF. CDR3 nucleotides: TGCGCCAGCAGCCAGTGGGCCAAGGGAGGGGGGGCGCAGAATGAGCAGTTCTTC.

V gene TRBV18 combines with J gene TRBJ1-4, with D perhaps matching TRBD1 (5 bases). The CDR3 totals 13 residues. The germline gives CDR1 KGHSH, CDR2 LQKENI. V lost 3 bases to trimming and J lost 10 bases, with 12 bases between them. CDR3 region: CASSPGRVAKLFF. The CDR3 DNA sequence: TGTGCCAGCTCACCGGGCAGGGTGGCAAAACTGTTTTTT.

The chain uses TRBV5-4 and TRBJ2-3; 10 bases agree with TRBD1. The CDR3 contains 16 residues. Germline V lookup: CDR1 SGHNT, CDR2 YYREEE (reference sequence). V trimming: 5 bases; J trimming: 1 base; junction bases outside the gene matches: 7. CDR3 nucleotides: TGTGCCAGCAGACTTCCAGGGACAGGGGGCACAGATACGCAGTATTTT. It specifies CASRLPGTGGTDTQYF.

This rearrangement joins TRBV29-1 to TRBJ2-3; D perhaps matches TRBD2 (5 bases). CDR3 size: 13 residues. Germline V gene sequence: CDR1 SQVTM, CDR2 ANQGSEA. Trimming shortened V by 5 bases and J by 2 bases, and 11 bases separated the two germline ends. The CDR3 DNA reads TGCAGCGTTAGGAGCGGAAACACAGATACGCAGTATTTT. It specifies CSVRSGNTDTQYF.

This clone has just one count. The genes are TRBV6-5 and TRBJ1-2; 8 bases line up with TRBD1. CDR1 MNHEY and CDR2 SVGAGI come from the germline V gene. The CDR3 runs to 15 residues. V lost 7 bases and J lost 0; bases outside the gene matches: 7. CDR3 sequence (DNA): TGTGCCAGCACCCCCCGACAGGGGTCTAACTATGGCTACACCTTC. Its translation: CASTPRQGSNYGYTF.

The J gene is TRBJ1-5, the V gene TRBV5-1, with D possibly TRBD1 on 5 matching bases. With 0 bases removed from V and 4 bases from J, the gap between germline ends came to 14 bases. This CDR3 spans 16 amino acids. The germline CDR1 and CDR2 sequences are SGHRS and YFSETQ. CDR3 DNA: TGCGCCAGCAGCTTGGATGGGGGAGGGGATAATCAGCCCCAGCATTTT. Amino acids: CASSLDGGGDNQPQHF. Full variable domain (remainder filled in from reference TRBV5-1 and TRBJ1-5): KAGVTQTPRYLIKTRGQQVTLSCSPISGHRSVSWYQQTPGQGLQFLFEYFSETQRNKGNFPGRFSGRQFSNSRSEMNVSTLELGDSALYLCASSLDGGGDNQPQHFGDGTRLSIL.

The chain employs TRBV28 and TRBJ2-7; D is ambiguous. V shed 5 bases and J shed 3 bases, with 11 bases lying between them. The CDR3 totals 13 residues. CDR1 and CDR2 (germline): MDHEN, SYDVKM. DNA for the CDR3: TGTGCCAGCAGTCTCCGACACCTCTACGAGCAGTACTTC. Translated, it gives CASSLRHLYEQYF.

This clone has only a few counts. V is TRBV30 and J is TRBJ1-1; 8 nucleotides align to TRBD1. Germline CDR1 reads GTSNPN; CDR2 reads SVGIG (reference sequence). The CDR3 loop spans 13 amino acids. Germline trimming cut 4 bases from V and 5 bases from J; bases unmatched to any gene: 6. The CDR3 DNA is TGTGCCTGGAAAGAACAGGGGGAGACTGAAGCTTTCTTT. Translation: CAWKEQGETEAFF.

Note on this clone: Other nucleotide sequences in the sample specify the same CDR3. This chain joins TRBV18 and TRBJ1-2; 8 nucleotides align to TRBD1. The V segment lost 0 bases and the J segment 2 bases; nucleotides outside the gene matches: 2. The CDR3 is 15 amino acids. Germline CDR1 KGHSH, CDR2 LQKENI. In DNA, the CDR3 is TGTGCCAGCTCACCACCAACAGGGGGAAACTATGGCTACACCTTC. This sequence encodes CASSPPTGGNYGYTF.

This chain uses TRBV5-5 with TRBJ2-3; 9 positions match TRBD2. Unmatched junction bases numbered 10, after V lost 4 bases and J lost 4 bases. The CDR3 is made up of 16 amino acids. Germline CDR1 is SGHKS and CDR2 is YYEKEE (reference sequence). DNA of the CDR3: TGTGCCAGCAGCCCCATGGCGGGGGGGCGAGCAGATACGCAGTATTTT. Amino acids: CASSPMAGGRADTQYF.

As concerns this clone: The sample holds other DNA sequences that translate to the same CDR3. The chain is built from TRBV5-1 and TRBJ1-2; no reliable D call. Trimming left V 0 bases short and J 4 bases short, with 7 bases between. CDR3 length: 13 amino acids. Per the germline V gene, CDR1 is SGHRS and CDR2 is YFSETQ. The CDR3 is CASSLGQSYGYTF. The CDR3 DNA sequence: TGCGCCAGCAGCTTGGGGCAGTCCTATGGCTACACCTTC.

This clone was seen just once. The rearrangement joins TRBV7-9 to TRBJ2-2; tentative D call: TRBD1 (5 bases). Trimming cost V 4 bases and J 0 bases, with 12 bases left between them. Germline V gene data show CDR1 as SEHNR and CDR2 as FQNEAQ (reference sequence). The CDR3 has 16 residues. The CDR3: CASSSIRTPNTGELFF. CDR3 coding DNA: TGTGCCAGCAGCTCCATCCGGACACCGAACACCGGGGAGCTGTTTTTT.

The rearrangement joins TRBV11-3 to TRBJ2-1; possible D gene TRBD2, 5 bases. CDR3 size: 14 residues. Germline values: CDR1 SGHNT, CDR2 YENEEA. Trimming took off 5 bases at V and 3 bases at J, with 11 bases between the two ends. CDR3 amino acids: CASSPREGYNEQFF. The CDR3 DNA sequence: TGTGCCAGCAGCCCTCGCGAGGGCTACAATGAGCAGTTCTTC.